These T cell receptor beta chains were read from a single sample in a study of shared clonotypes between healthy human individuals. Assay: immunoSEQ multiplex PCR; the TCRdb copy retains only in-frame clones and omits some. The profile shows around 1,100,000 clones, about 72% of them singletons. Sample: memory CD4+ T cells from PBMCs. All receptors derive from a man between 18 and 29 years old in good health. Some clones in this sample may be carry-over from other donors' samples. CDR3s leave out the opening cysteine and the closing phenylalanine or tryptophan.

cdr3_aa j_call v_call
ATQLGRDRYNEQF TRBJ2-1 TRBV5-1
ASSEALRGSYNEQF TRBJ2-1 TRBV6-1
AASTSGSTDTQY TRBJ2-3 TRBV28
ASLGERETQY TRBJ2-5 TRBV2
ASSRQGPNTGELF TRBJ2-2 TRBV18
ASSDRQSSYNEQF TRBJ2-1 TRBV2
ASRPTGRRSNEQF TRBJ2-1 TRBV28
ASSQGVAASTDTQY TRBJ2-3 TRBV4-1
ASSLRRQNTEAF TRBJ1-1 TRBV28
ASSLRNGYT TRBJ1-2 TRBV28
ASTQDRGNEQF TRBJ2-1 TRBV5-8
ASSLVAGNYGYT TRBJ1-2 TRBV5-1
AWKSAGSQDTQY TRBJ2-3 TRBV30
ASSQAQGAGETQY TRBJ2-5 TRBV5-4
ASEASKREF TRBJ2-1 TRBV5-1
ASSSQGGRDYEQY TRBJ2-7 TRBV9
ASSERRETQY TRBJ2-5 TRBV6-1
ASSLRPAGGMDEQF TRBJ2-1 TRBV7-3
ASSSNHPGELF TRBJ2-2 TRBV6-4
ASSVGTGIRQPQH TRBJ1-5 TRBV7-9
ASSDTSGRASARETQY TRBJ2-5 TRBV25-1
ASSFGQGQPQH TRBJ1-5 TRBV5-1
ASSPGQNPYNEQF TRBJ2-1 TRBV5-1
ASSYGVTQY TRBJ2-5 TRBV7-2
ASSTKGQSSNQPQH TRBJ1-5 TRBV28
ASSLASRDTQY TRBJ2-3 TRBV5-1
ASSVSRAGYEQY TRBJ2-7 TRBV9
ASSLRSQGELF TRBJ2-2 TRBV28
ASSSRQGAKQETQY TRBJ2-5 TRBV5-4
ASSLAGGADTQY TRBJ2-3 TRBV5-4
ASSLDRRETQY TRBJ2-5 TRBV5-4
ASLGFGESTEAF TRBJ1-1 TRBV27
SAADSFSSYEQY TRBJ2-7 TRBV29-1
ASSLEGVSSGELF TRBJ2-2 TRBV5-1
ASTHHGGSGNTIY TRBJ1-3 TRBV2
ASSPGGQPQH TRBJ1-5 TRBV7-2
ASQRGVNTEAF TRBJ1-1 TRBV28
ASSPLALSEKLF TRBJ1-4 TRBV9
SVAGGRGTEAF TRBJ1-1 TRBV29-1
ASRGPGQVTGAF TRBJ1-1 TRBV6-1
ASSRGQGAYEQY TRBJ2-7 TRBV4-1
ASSLGGMADTEAF TRBJ1-1 TRBV28